One and the same sample provided the 16 T cell receptor beta chains below, sequenced in a study of blood T cell repertoires in COVID-19. Clones were sequenced by immunoSEQ multiplex PCR, and TCRdb holds only the in-frame ones, with some missing. This repertoire shows around 200,000 clones, roughly nine tenths found once; its top ten account for roughly 2.4%. Specimen: peripheral blood. These receptors were taken from a woman between 45 and 65 years old with acute or convalescent COVID-19.

The J gene is TRBJ2-2, the V gene TRBV6-5; 7 bases align to TRBD2. Trimming cost V 2 bases and J 2 bases; bases outside gene matches: 5. The CDR3 has 16 amino acids. CDR1 and CDR2 (germline): MNHEY, SVGAGI. The CDR3 DNA follows: TGTGCCAGCAGTTACGAAAGCGGGATCAACACCGGGGAGCTGTTTTTT. Translated: CASSYESGINTGELFF.

In this sample, this clone turned up once. The sample contains more than one DNA sequence encoding this CDR3. V usage is TRBV5-1 and J usage is TRBJ1-4; 7 nucleotides agree with TRBD1. Trimming at V came to 0 bases and at J to 8 bases, leaving 4 bases not matched to a gene. This CDR3 has 14 residues. CDR1 and CDR2 from the germline V gene are SGHRS and YFSETQ. The CDR3 reads CASSLGTGGEKLFF. In DNA form, the CDR3 reads TGCGCCAGCAGCTTGGGGACAGGAGGCGAAAAACTGTTTTTT.

The sample holds a few counts of this clone. The chain combines TRBV27 with TRBJ1-2; tentatively, D is TRBD1 (6 bases). The CDR3 has 12 amino acids. Germline-derived CDR1 and CDR2 are MNHEY and SMNVEV (reference sequence). V gave up 5 bases and J gave up 2 bases, with 6 bases separating them. The CDR3 DNA sequence: TGTGCCAGCAGTACAGGGAACTATGGCTACACCTTC. Its protein is CASSTGNYGYTF.

V is TRBV12-3 or TRBV12-4 and J is TRBJ1-2, with a tentative D call TRBD1 (5 bases). This CDR3 has 12 residues. V shed 7 bases and J shed 6 bases, with 12 bases lying between them. CDR3: CASTSGYHGYTF. The CDR3 coding sequence is TGTGCCAGCACCTCAGGGTATCATGGCTACACCTTC.

Here the CDR3 reads CASSPGGRGLAVYNEQFF. CDR3 nucleotide sequence: TGTGCCAGCAGCCCAGGGGGAAGGGGACTAGCGGTCTACAATGAGCAGTTCTTC. V and J are TRBV7-9 and TRBJ2-1, with TRBD2 identical over 11 bases. This CDR3 spans 18 amino acids. Trimming removed 5 bases from V and 3 bases from J; junction bases left unmatched: 12. CDR1 SEHNR and CDR2 FQNEAQ come from the germline V gene (reference sequence).

For this clone: The conserved final phenylalanine or tryptophan is absent from the CDR3, which likely points to a read error. The limits of the CDR3 on the DNA are not certain, so only TCRdb's listed CDR3 is given. This chain joins TRBV15 and TRBJ1-4. The CDR3 totals 10 residues, both ends included. CDR1 is LNHNV, CDR2 YYDKDF, per germline (reference sequence). CDR3 loop: CATSRDSVAI.

The chain carries TRBV6-1 and TRBJ2-5, with 9 bases lining up with TRBD1. In germline, CDR1 is MNHNS, CDR2 SASEGT. This CDR3 has 16 amino acids. The V gene end was trimmed by 1 base and the J gene end by 5 bases; junction bases not matched to a gene: 8. The CDR3, as DNA: TGTGCCAGCAGTGAAGAGGGACAGGGTGGAGGGGAGACCCAGTACTTC. Amino acid sequence: CASSEEGQGGGETQYF.

The CDR3 DNA reads as TGTGCCAGCAGCTCGGGACAGCTTCCAAAACTGTTTTTT. Protein sequence: CASSSGQLPKLFF. V gene TRBV7-2 combines with J gene TRBJ1-4, with 7 nucleotides matching TRBD1. From germline, CDR1 is SGHTA and CDR2 FQGNSA. V shed 4 bases, J shed 10 bases, and the junction held 6 bases outside the gene matches. The CDR3 runs to 13 residues.

The chain employs TRBV19 and TRBJ2-1; D is possibly TRBD1 (5 bases). Trimming pared 0 bases from V and 7 bases from J, leaving 7 bases between. The CDR3 runs 13 residues. Germline CDR1 is LNHDA and CDR2 is SQIVND (reference sequence). The DNA of the CDR3 is TGTGCCAGTAGTATAGACAGGGTTAATGAGCAGTTCTTC. Amino acid sequence: CASSIDRVNEQFF.

The chain couples TRBV25-1 to TRBJ2-2, with 8 nucleotides matching TRBD1. Trimming took 1 base from V and 4 from J; bases not matched to a gene: 5. The germline V gene encodes CDR1 MGHDK and CDR2 SYGVNS. This CDR3 contains 16 residues. This CDR3 is CASSESSRGRTGELFF. CDR3 sequence (DNA): TGTGCCAGCAGTGAATCGTCCAGGGGGCGCACCGGGGAGCTGTTTTTT.

The chain has TRBV30 and TRBJ1-2; D ambiguous. The CDR3 extends over 12 amino acids. CDR1 is GTSNPN and CDR2 is SVGIG in the germline V gene (reference sequence). V lost 0 bases to trimming and J lost 3 bases, with 5 bases between them. The CDR3 region has the DNA TGTGCCTGGAGTGTGGGAGACTATGGCTACACCTTC. Translated, it gives CAWSVGDYGYTF.

The chain couples TRBV5-1 to TRBJ2-2; D may be TRBD2 (5 bases). This CDR3 contains 14 residues. CDR1 and CDR2 (germline): SGHRS, YFSETQ. V shed 0 bases and J shed 5 bases, with 8 bases lying between them. The CDR3 bases are TGCGCCAGCAGCTTGGATGCGGGTACCGGGGAGCTGTTTTTT. This encodes CASSLDAGTGELFF.

This clone was recorded once. The rearrangement uses TRBV5-1 and TRBJ1-1; D call uncertain. Looked up from germline, CDR1 is SGHRS and CDR2 is YFSETQ. V was clipped by 0 bases and J by 0 bases, with 12 bases between them. The CDR3 runs 16 residues. CDR3 nucleotide sequence: TGCGCCAGCAGCTTGGTCGCCAGAACCATGAACACTGAAGCTTTCTTT. Its translation: CASSLVARTMNTEAFF.

The table lists this clone with a few counts. This chain connects TRBV25-1 to TRBJ1-6, with 7 bases fitting TRBD1. The germline V gene has CDR1 MGHDK and CDR2 SYGVNS. V dropped 1 base and J dropped 14; count of bases not matched to a gene: 17. The CDR3 runs 17 residues. The CDR3 here is CASSEWSGQPNPAALHF. As DNA, the CDR3 is TGTGCCAGCAGTGAATGGTCGGGACAGCCCAATCCAGCAGCCCTCCACTTT.

The chain has TRBV27 and TRBJ1-2; 8 nucleotides match TRBD1. The CDR3 runs to 15 residues. The V gene end was trimmed by 1 base and the J gene end by 5 bases; junction bases not matched to a gene: 6. Germline V gives CDR1 MNHEY, CDR2 SMNVEV (reference sequence). The CDR3 sequence is CASSLWPGGLYGYTF. CDR3 DNA: TGTGCCAGCAGTTTATGGCCAGGGGGCTTGTATGGCTACACCTTC.

J is TRBJ1-4 and V is TRBV19, with TRBD1 matching 8 bases. Germline CDR1 reads LNHDA; CDR2 reads SQIVND (reference sequence). V was pared by 6 bases and J by 7 bases, with 10 bases of the junction left unmatched. The length of the CDR3 is 15 residues. The CDR3 spells CASRTDRGRFEKLFF. Here the CDR3 DNA reads TGTGCCAGTAGGACAGACAGGGGAAGGTTTGAAAAACTGTTTTTT.